This TCR beta chain was sequenced during a study of T cells in localized non-small cell lung cancer. Study results and caveats: The study linked higher blood T cell density to longer overall survival. In uninvolved adjacent lung, T cell clonality reached its highest value, exceeding tumor.

On this clone: Its antigen is unknown.

Produced via immunoSEQ multiplex PCR; TCRdb's table is partial and in-frame only. The table lists around 41,000 clones, roughly nine tenths of them singletons, with 10% to 13% in the top ten. Sequencing was performed on PBMCs, taken before any cancer treatment. The clonotype comes from a woman aged 40-75 years with stage II lung adenocarcinoma.

The CDR3 DNA follows: TGTGCCAGCGGGACAGCTCCTAGCAATCAGCCCCAGCATTTT. Translated, it gives CASGTAPSNQPQHF. V gene TRBV2 combines with J gene TRBJ1-5; 7 bases map to TRBD1. This CDR3 is 14 amino acids long. CDR1 is SNHLY, CDR2 FYNNEI, per germline. J lost 0 bases, V lost 8 bases, and 4 bases had no gene match.